These 8 T cell receptor beta chains originate from one sample sequenced in a study of blood T cell repertoires in COVID-19. The assay was immunoSEQ multiplex PCR, and TCRdb's table has in-frame clones only and misses some. The sample lists more than 150,000 clones; roughly four fifths were seen once. The specimen sequenced was peripheral blood. The receptor source for this set is a middle-aged man who had recovered from COVID-19.

This clone was detected once. The chain combines TRBV7-9 with TRBJ2-2, with 8 bases identical to TRBD2. The V gene end was trimmed by 6 bases and the J gene end by 0 bases; junction bases not matched to a gene: 3. The germline CDR1 and CDR2 sequences are SEHNR and FQNEAQ (reference sequence). This CDR3 has 15 residues. CDR3 nucleotides: TGTGCCAGCAGACCGGGACTAGCGAACACCGGGGAGCTGTTTTTT. It is translated as CASRPGLANTGELFF.

The rearrangement links TRBV3-1 (or the pseudogene TRBV3-2) to TRBJ1-1; D call uncertain. The V gene's germline CDR1 is LGHDT and CDR2 YNNKEL (reference sequence). Trimming removed 4 bases from V and 0 bases from J, with 9 bases in between. The length of the CDR3 is 14 residues. The CDR3 protein is CASSPGIMNTEAFF. The CDR3 DNA is TGTGCCAGCAGCCCCGGGATTATGAACACTGAAGCTTTCTTT.

There are many counts of this clone. The chain carries TRBV9 and TRBJ2-2; 9 bases agree with TRBD1. CDR1 SGDLS and CDR2 YYNGEE come from the germline V gene. J gave up 6 bases and V 0 bases, and 9 bases lay outside the gene matches. The CDR3 spans 17 residues. The chain's CDR3 is CASSVVFGQGIPGELFF. The DNA of the CDR3 is TGTGCCAGCAGCGTAGTTTTCGGACAGGGGATCCCCGGGGAGCTGTTTTTT.

The V and J genes are TRBV18 and TRBJ2-7, with 8 nucleotides matching TRBD1. CDR1 and CDR2 from the germline V gene are KGHSH and LQKENI. The trim removed 5 bases at V and 2 bases at J, leaving 2 bases unmatched. The CDR3 runs 13 residues. The chain's CDR3 is CASSLTGAYEQYF. For the CDR3, the DNA is TGTGCCAGCTCATTGACAGGGGCCTACGAGCAGTACTTC.

The rearrangement joins TRBV5-1 to TRBJ2-3, with TRBD2 matching over 13 bases. Germline V gene lookup returns CDR1 SGHRS and CDR2 YFSETQ. The CDR3 runs to 17 residues. V lost 3 bases, J lost 9 bases, and 13 bases stayed unmatched. This chain's CDR3 is CASSSLGLAGAGGTQYF. CDR3 DNA: TGCGCCAGCAGCTCTCTCGGACTAGCGGGGGCGGGAGGGACGCAGTATTTT.

The chain links TRBV5-1 to TRBJ2-1; TRBD1 might be the D (5 bases). The CDR3 sequence is 16 residues long. Germline CDR1 SGHRS, CDR2 YFSETQ. With 5 bases removed from V and 1 base from J, the gap between germline ends came to 16 bases. CDR3 residues: CASRQESGRSYNEQFF. For the CDR3, the DNA is TGCGCCAGCAGACAGGAGAGTGGTCGGTCCTACAATGAGCAGTTCTTC.

This chain links TRBV27 with TRBJ2-7, with 10 positions matching TRBD2. CDR1 and CDR2 (germline): MNHEY, SMNVEV (reference sequence). CDR3 length: 15 residues. J gave up 2 bases and V 5 bases, and 6 bases lay outside the gene matches. This CDR3 is CASSTGTSATYEQYF. In nucleotides, the CDR3 is TGTGCCAGCAGTACCGGGACTAGCGCTACCTACGAGCAGTACTTC.

The V and J genes are TRBV5-4 and TRBJ2-3, with D perhaps TRBD2 (6 bases). V lost 4 bases to trimming and J lost 0 bases, with 12 bases between them. Germline V gives CDR1 SGHNT, CDR2 YYREEE (reference sequence). CDR3 length equals 15 residues. Here the CDR3 reads CASSPDGGSTDTQYF. In nucleotides, the CDR3 is TGTGCCAGCAGCCCGGACGGGGGTAGCACAGATACGCAGTATTTT.